The 32 T cell receptor beta chains listed next were all sequenced from one sample in a study of cytomegalovirus exposure and HLA in healthy donors. In the PCR, 60 Vbeta and 13 Jbeta primers were used. The method was immunoSEQ multiplex PCR; TCRdb's version includes in-frame clones alone and lacks a portion of them. Altogether 250,000 to 350,000 clones are present, roughly 89% being singletons, with the ten largest covering about 4%. Sequenced material: PBMCs. Receptor source: a man between 40 and 49 years old in good health and CMV-seropositive.

The rearrangement joins TRBV9 to TRBJ2-1; TRBD2 matches 7 bases. CDR3 length: 14 amino acids. The V gene end was trimmed by 6 bases and the J gene end by 4 bases; junction bases not matched to a gene: 7. Per germline, CDR1 SGDLS and CDR2 YYNGEE. In nucleotides, the CDR3 is TGTGCCAGCACGGCGGGAGTAAGTTACAATGAGCAGTTCTTC. It codes for CASTAGVSYNEQFF.

The chain is built from TRBV7-3 and TRBJ2-1; D might be TRBD2 (5 bases). The germline gives CDR1 SGHTA, CDR2 FQGTGA. Trimming pared 5 bases from V and 2 bases from J, leaving 13 bases between. This CDR3 comprises 15 residues. CDR3 sequence (DNA): TGTGCCAGCAGCCCCAGCGGAAGTCCCTACAATGAGCAGTTCTTC. Protein sequence: CASSPSGSPYNEQFF.

This clone was counted only a few times. This chain connects TRBV28 to TRBJ2-7; TRBD1 matches 8 bases. CDR3 length: 14 residues. Looked up from germline, CDR1 is MDHEN and CDR2 is SYDVKM. J gave up 2 bases and V 5 bases, and 5 bases lay outside the gene matches. For the CDR3, the DNA is TGTGCCAGCAGTGGCGGGACAGGTGCCTACGAGCAGTACTTC. Translating it yields CASSGGTGAYEQYF.

This chain joins TRBV11-3 and TRBJ2-7, with a possible D match to TRBD2 (5 bases). The CDR3 is 13 amino acids. V dropped 0 bases and J dropped 3 bases, with 6 bases sitting between them. The germline gives CDR1 SGHNT, CDR2 YENEEA. The CDR3 bases are TGTGCCAGCAGCTTAGATCGGGGCTACGAGCAGTACTTC. This codes for CASSLDRGYEQYF.

V gene TRBV27 combines with J gene TRBJ2-5; tentative D call: TRBD2 (5 bases). This CDR3 has 14 residues. Trimming took off 5 bases at V and 7 bases at J, with 17 bases between the two ends. Germline V gives CDR1 MNHEY, CDR2 SMNVEV (reference sequence). The DNA for the CDR3 is TGTGCCAGCAGTCCTCGGACTTTGCCGGGGACCCAGTACTTC. Its translation is CASSPRTLPGTQYF.

This clone was found once. V and J are TRBV28 and TRBJ1-5; 7 nucleotides align to TRBD1. CDR3 length: 15 residues. Germline CDR1 and CDR2: MDHEN and SYDVKM. V shed 7 bases and J 5 bases; nucleotides not matched to a gene: 11. CDR3 coding DNA: TGTGCCAGCACCCAGGGACAGTGGGCATATCAGCCCCAGCATTTT. Translated, it gives CASTQGQWAYQPQHF.

This chain uses TRBV27 with TRBJ2-1; no clear D gene. Germline V CDR1 and CDR2: MNHEY, SMNVEV (reference sequence). There are 14 residues in the CDR3. Trimming removed 3 bases from V and 0 bases from J, with 6 bases in between. CDR3 nucleotides: TGTGCCAGCAGTTTGTGGAGCTCCTACAATGAGCAGTTCTTC. Protein product: CASSLWSSYNEQFF.

V and J are TRBV5-1 and TRBJ2-7; D might be TRBD1 (5 bases). CDR1 is SGHRS and CDR2 is YFSETQ in the germline V gene. The V end lost 4 bases, the J end lost 5 bases, and 13 bases lay between the germline ends. The CDR3 is 13 residues long. The CDR3 region is CASSPPDSNEQYF. CDR3 bases: TGCGCCAGCAGCCCGCCCGACAGTAACGAGCAGTACTTC.

Concerning this clone: The same CDR3 also results from other DNA sequences found in this sample. The chain links TRBV9 to TRBJ2-1; 7 bases are a match to TRBD2. The CDR3 covers 15 residues. The ends lost 0 bases at V and 0 bases at J; junction bases unmatched: 0. The germline CDR1 and CDR2 sequences are SGDLS and YYNGEE. The CDR3 sequence: CASSVGGGSYNEQFF. DNA for the CDR3: TGTGCCAGCAGCGTAGGGGGGGGCTCCTACAATGAGCAGTTCTTC.

The gene calls are TRBV28 and TRBJ2-2; 10 bases match TRBD2. Losses at the gene ends were 5 bases for V and 6 bases for J; bases not matched to a gene: 3. The CDR3 is 14 amino acids. Germline lookup yields CDR1 MDHEN and CDR2 SYDVKM. This chain's CDR3 is CASSLAGAAGELFF. DNA for the CDR3: TGTGCCAGCAGTCTAGCGGGAGCGGCCGGGGAGCTGTTTTTT. Supplemented by reference TRBV28 and TRBJ2-2, the full variable domain reads DVKVTQSSRYLVKRTGEKVFLECVQDMDHENMFWYRQDPGLGLRLIYFSYDVKMKEKGDIPEGYSVSREKKERFSLILESASTNQTSMYLCASSLAGAAGELFFGEGSRLTVL.

The chain combines TRBV29-1 with TRBJ1-2; D is perhaps TRBD1 (5 bases). Germline V gene sequence: CDR1 SQVTM, CDR2 ANQGSEA. Trimming removed 4 bases from V and 3 bases from J, with 15 bases in between. CDR3 length: 14 residues. CDR3 loop: CSVGGRVEDYGYTF. The CDR3 DNA sequence: TGCAGCGTTGGGGGCAGGGTGGAAGACTATGGCTACACCTTC.

This chain connects TRBV28 to TRBJ1-4, with TRBD1 matching 9 bases. The CDR3 is 14 residues long. V lost 5 bases to trimming and J lost 8 bases; unmatched junction nucleotides: 6. Germline V gives CDR1 MDHEN, CDR2 SYDVKM. The CDR3 loop is CASSPGTGKEKLFF. CDR3 DNA sequence: TGTGCCAGCAGTCCCGGGACAGGGAAGGAAAAACTGTTTTTT.

Note on this clone: Relative to the germline gene, one junction end is altered; a read error may explain this. The CDR3 sequence is CASSRTGGLYKQYF. CDR3 bases: TGTGCCAGCAGCAGGACAGGGGGCCTCTACAAGCAGTACTTC. V and J are TRBV25-1 and TRBJ2-7; 11 bases match TRBD1. The length of the CDR3 is 14 residues. Germline V lookup: CDR1 MGHDK, CDR2 SYGVNS.

The V gene is TRBV28, the J gene TRBJ2-1; 7 nucleotides align to TRBD1. CDR1 and CDR2 from the germline V gene are MDHEN and SYDVKM. V lost 9 bases, J lost 7 bases, and 9 bases stayed unmatched. CDR3 length equals 13 residues. The CDR3 coding sequence is TGTGCCAGTGCCTCAGGGGGAAGGAATGAGCAGTTCTTC. This translates into CASASGGRNEQFF.

V and J are TRBV13 and TRBJ1-4; TRBD1 might be the D (5 bases). The CDR3 sequence is 14 residues long. Germline CDR1 PRHDT, CDR2 FYEKMQ (reference sequence). Trimming stripped 5 bases from V and 4 bases from J, with 11 bases between. The CDR3 reads CASSIDSFNEKLFF. The CDR3 region has the DNA TGTGCCAGCAGCATAGACAGCTTTAATGAAAAACTGTTTTTT.

The rearrangement uses TRBV29-1 and TRBJ2-7; perhaps TRBD2 as D (7 bases). V lost 7 bases, J lost 7 bases, and 14 bases lay in between. The CDR3 consists of 11 residues. CDR1 is SQVTM and CDR2 is ANQGSEA in the germline V gene. The CDR3 loop reads CSAEGGMEQYF. CDR3 DNA sequence: TGCAGCGCCGAGGGGGGGATGGAGCAGTACTTC.

The chain couples TRBV2 to TRBJ2-7; the match to TRBD1 covers 7 bases. The ends lost 4 bases at V and 0 bases at J; junction bases unmatched: 9. Germline V gives CDR1 SNHLY, CDR2 FYNNEI. CDR3 length equals 16 residues. In DNA, the CDR3 is TGTGCCAGCAGTGCAACGACAGGGCTCGGCTCCTACGAGCAGTACTTC. Translation gives CASSATTGLGSYEQYF. The variable domain in full, completed from reference TRBV2 and TRBJ2-7, reads EPEVTQTPSHQVTQMGQEVILRCVPISNHLYFYWYRQILGQKVEFLVSFYNNEISEKSEIFDDQFSVERPDGSNFTLKIRSTKLEDSAMYFCASSATTGLGSYEQYFGPGTRLTVT.

The sample holds a few counts of this clone. This chain links TRBV5-1 with TRBJ2-6; 10 bases align to TRBD1. The CDR3 consists of 16 residues. J lost 2 bases, V lost 4 bases, and 3 bases had no gene match. From germline, CDR1 is SGHRS and CDR2 YFSETQ. The CDR3: CASSTGQGAGANVLTF. CDR3 DNA: TGCGCCAGCAGCACCGGACAGGGGGCTGGGGCCAACGTCCTGACTTTC.

The chain is built from TRBV29-1 and TRBJ2-3; 10 bases agree with TRBD2. The length of the CDR3 is 15 residues. Looked up from germline, CDR1 is SQVTM and CDR2 is ANQGSEA. The trim removed 5 bases at V and 4 bases at J, leaving 9 bases unmatched. CDR3: CSVRGAGGPADTQYF. CDR3 bases: TGCAGCGTTCGGGGAGCGGGAGGGCCGGCAGATACGCAGTATTTT.

This clone was counted between two and nine times. The chain recombines TRBV4-1 with TRBJ2-2, with 11 bases aligning to TRBD2. The germline gives CDR1 MGHRA, CDR2 YSYEKL. The CDR3 length is 18 residues. After removal of 0 bases from V and 5 bases from J, the junction contained 8 bases not matched to a gene. Here the CDR3 reads CASSQELAGGPGTGELFF. The CDR3, as DNA: TGCGCCAGCAGCCAAGAGTTAGCGGGAGGGCCAGGGACCGGGGAGCTGTTTTTT.

This rearrangement joins TRBV10-3 to TRBJ1-2; TRBD1 aligns across 7 bases. After removal of 0 bases from V and 4 bases from J, the junction contained 5 bases not matched to a gene. The CDR3 has 15 residues. Germline assignment: CDR1 ENHRY and CDR2 SYGVKD. The CDR3 region is CAISESGGASYGYTF. The CDR3 nucleotides are TGTGCCATCAGTGAGTCAGGGGGCGCCAGCTATGGCTACACCTTC.

This CDR3 is CATSDRYNYGYTF. CDR3 DNA: TGCGCCACTTCGGACAGATATAACTATGGCTACACCTTC. The J gene is TRBJ1-2, the V gene TRBV10-2; possible D gene TRBD1, 6 bases. This CDR3 has 13 residues. V dropped 10 bases and J dropped 1 base, with 13 bases sitting between them. The germline V gene encodes CDR1 WSHSY and CDR2 SAAADI.

The chain is built from TRBV27 and TRBJ1-2; D is perhaps TRBD1 (6 bases). CDR1 and CDR2 (germline): MNHEY, SMNVEV (reference sequence). The CDR3 runs 14 residues. The germline V and J ends were trimmed by 5 bases and 3 bases, with 13 bases remaining between them. The CDR3 DNA reads TGTGCCAGCAGTCTACAGGGTTCGGACTATGGCTACACCTTC. Translating gives CASSLQGSDYGYTF.

CDR3 amino acids: CASTLEGGMNTEAFF. CDR3 DNA sequence: TGTGCCAGCACCCTAGAAGGGGGCATGAACACTGAAGCTTTCTTT. This chain links TRBV27 with TRBJ1-1, with 7 bases that match TRBD1. CDR3 size: 15 residues. V was pared by 7 bases and J by 0 bases, with 8 bases of the junction left unmatched. In germline, CDR1 is MNHEY, CDR2 SMNVEV (reference sequence).

The chain has TRBV7-2 and TRBJ2-3; D might be TRBD2 (5 bases). Trimming shortened V by 3 bases and J by 2 bases, and 15 bases separated the two germline ends. Germline CDR1 is SGHTA and CDR2 is FQGNSA. The CDR3 is 16 amino acids. The CDR3 spells CASSLTSEGFTDTQYF. CDR3 sequence (DNA): TGTGCCAGCAGCTTGACGTCTGAGGGTTTCACAGATACGCAGTATTTT.

V usage is TRBV6-5 and J usage is TRBJ1-1; D not resolved. Trimming cost V 6 bases and J 4 bases, with 9 bases left between them. Per the germline V gene, CDR1 is MNHEY and CDR2 is SVGAGI. CDR3 size: 12 residues. CDR3 nucleotides: TGTGCCAGCAGCCAACGAGGCACTGAAGCTTTCTTT. It yields the protein CASSQRGTEAFF.

To note about this clone: Other DNA sequences in the same sample also yield this CDR3. The CDR3 spells CASSLGRAYEQYF. The CDR3 coding sequence is TGTGCCAGCAGTTTGGGCAGGGCCTACGAGCAGTACTTC. This chain uses TRBV27 with TRBJ2-7; TRBD1 might be the D (5 bases). V was pared by 3 bases and J by 2 bases, with 8 bases between. From germline, CDR1 is MNHEY and CDR2 SMNVEV (reference sequence). The CDR3 is 13 residues long.

To note about this clone: This sample includes further DNA sequences coding for the same CDR3. The chain has TRBV28 and TRBJ2-3, with 7 bases matching TRBD2. The V segment lost 2 bases and the J segment 0 bases; nucleotides outside the gene matches: 2. Germline V lookup: CDR1 MDHEN, CDR2 SYDVKM. The CDR3 covers 15 residues. The CDR3 DNA is TGTGCCAGCAGTTTACGCGGGGGTAGCACAGATACGCAGTATTTT. Protein product: CASSLRGGSTDTQYF. Full variable domain (remainder filled in from reference TRBV28 and TRBJ2-3): DVKVTQSSRYLVKRTGEKVFLECVQDMDHENMFWYRQDPGLGLRLIYFSYDVKMKEKGDIPEGYSVSREKKERFSLILESASTNQTSMYLCASSLRGGSTDTQYFGPGTRLTVL.

The V and J genes are TRBV30 and TRBJ2-7, with a possible D match to TRBD2 (7 bases). CDR3 length: 17 amino acids. V lost 0 bases to trimming and J lost 0 bases, with 18 bases between them. Per germline, CDR1 GTSNPN and CDR2 SVGIG (reference sequence). CDR3 nucleotides: TGTGCCTGGAGTGTAGGGGGGGCAGGGCCTAACTCCTACGAGCAGTACTTC. Amino acid sequence: CAWSVGGAGPNSYEQYF. Full variable domain (missing parts from reference TRBV30 and TRBJ2-7): SQTIHQWPATLVQPVGSPLSLECTVEGTSNPNLYWYRQAAGRGLQLLFYSVGIGQISSEVPQNLSASRPQDRQFILSSKKLLLSDSGFYLCAWSVGGAGPNSYEQYFGPGTRLTVT.

This clone is a singleton in its sample. The rearrangement links TRBV27 to TRBJ1-2; the match to TRBD1 covers 7 bases. After removal of 6 bases from V and 7 bases from J, the junction contained 8 bases not matched to a gene. The germline V gene has CDR1 MNHEY and CDR2 SMNVEV (reference sequence). There are 13 residues in the CDR3. In nucleotides, the CDR3 is TGTGCCAGCAGCCCCGACAGGGACGGTGGCTACACCTTC. The encoded protein is CASSPDRDGGYTF.

The chain is built from TRBV7-2 and TRBJ2-7; unclear D gene. Deletions cut 8 bases from V and 2 bases from J, with 13 bases between. The germline gives CDR1 SGHTA, CDR2 FQGNSA. The CDR3 consists of 13 residues. CDR3: CASAFEIPYEQYF. CDR3 nucleotide sequence: TGTGCCAGCGCCTTTGAGATCCCCTACGAGCAGTACTTC.

V and J are TRBV2 and TRBJ2-7; TRBD1 is a possible D gene (6 bases). CDR3 size: 13 residues. Trimming took off 7 bases at V and 6 bases at J, with 16 bases between the two ends. The V gene's germline CDR1 is SNHLY and CDR2 FYNNEI. The CDR3 DNA reads as TGTGCCAGCAACCGACAGGTTAGGGTCGAGCAGTACTTC. As protein: CASNRQVRVEQYF.